A single sample gave rise to the 20 T cell receptor beta chains below, sequenced in a study of blood T cell repertoires in COVID-19. Produced via immunoSEQ multiplex PCR; TCRdb's table is partial and in-frame only. The sample records tens of thousands of clones, around 93% being singletons. Sequenced input: peripheral blood. These receptors were obtained from a human donor in a cohort sampled during active COVID-19.

J is TRBJ2-7 and V is TRBV27; a possible D gene is TRBD1 (5 bases). Trimming took 6 bases from V and 1 from J, leaving 10 bases between them. The CDR3 covers 13 residues. In germline, CDR1 is MNHEY, CDR2 SMNVEV (reference sequence). The CDR3 spells CASRQVNSYEQYV. The CDR3 nucleotides are TGTGCCAGCAGACAGGTCAATTCCTACGAGCAGTACGTC.

The chain joins TRBV11-2 to TRBJ1-2; a possible D gene is TRBD1 (6 bases). This CDR3 region has 12 residues. Per the germline V gene, CDR1 is SGHAT and CDR2 is FQNNGV. V was pared by 6 bases and J by 6 bases, with 11 bases between. CDR3: CASSIRGDGYTF. In DNA form, the CDR3 reads TGTGCCAGCAGTATCAGGGGAGATGGCTACACCTTC.

This chain joins TRBV6-2 or TRBV6-3 and TRBJ1-5; D unresolved. The CDR3 loop spans 15 amino acids. Germline V CDR1 and CDR2: MNHEY, SVGEGT. Trimming stripped 7 bases from V and 2 bases from J, with 15 bases between. The CDR3 spells CASTPRGIGNQPQHF. The CDR3 coding sequence is TGTGCCAGCACCCCGCGAGGAATTGGCAATCAGCCCCAGCATTTT.

V usage is TRBV30 and J usage is TRBJ1-1, with D hard to call. The germline V gene has CDR1 GTSNPN and CDR2 SVGIG (reference sequence). The CDR3 loop spans 14 amino acids. With 0 bases removed from V and 1 base from J, the gap between germline ends came to 9 bases. CDR3 in amino acids: CAWSVQIQNTEAFF. Written as DNA, the CDR3 is TGTGCCTGGAGTGTACAAATCCAGAACACTGAAGCTTTCTTT.

V usage is TRBV19 and J usage is TRBJ2-1; possible D gene TRBD2, 6 bases. The CDR3 extends over 14 amino acids. The germline V and J ends were trimmed by 6 bases and 10 bases, with 19 bases remaining between them. Germline lookup yields CDR1 LNHDA and CDR2 SQIVND (reference sequence). CDR3: CASRIAPGTREQFF. DNA of the CDR3: TGTGCCAGTAGGATCGCCCCAGGGACTCGGGAGCAGTTCTTC.

The rearrangement joins TRBV5-4 to TRBJ2-3, with 13 bases aligning to TRBD2. The V gene's germline CDR1 is SGHNT and CDR2 YYREEE (reference sequence). The CDR3 is 17 amino acids. Trimming at V came to 5 bases and at J to 0 bases, leaving 6 bases not matched to a gene. This chain's CDR3 is CASSRGLAGSSTDTQYF. For the CDR3, the DNA is TGTGCCAGCAGTCGGGGACTAGCGGGAAGTAGCACAGATACGCAGTATTTT.

The rearrangement links TRBV11-3 to TRBJ1-3, with TRBD1 as a possible D gene (5 bases). Looked up from germline, CDR1 is SGHNT and CDR2 is YENEEA. The CDR3 contains 12 residues. V lost 8 bases and J 4 bases, leaving 9 bases between the germline ends. The CDR3 DNA reads as TGTGCCAGCGGGGCAGGGGGAAACACCATATATTTT. This encodes CASGAGGNTIYF.

This chain links TRBV15 with TRBJ2-5; a possible D gene is TRBD1 (6 bases). The CDR3 length is 15 residues. Trimming took off 2 bases at V and 2 bases at J, with 12 bases between the two ends. Germline CDR1 reads LNHNV; CDR2 reads YYDKDF (reference sequence). The CDR3 is CATSRFQGSQETQYF. The CDR3 DNA follows: TGTGCCACCAGCAGATTCCAGGGGTCTCAAGAGACCCAGTACTTC.

V gene TRBV7-9 combines with J gene TRBJ1-2; no definite D call. The CDR3 spans 14 residues. The germline gives CDR1 SEHNR, CDR2 FQNEAQ (reference sequence). Trimming removed 7 bases from V and 3 bases from J, with 15 bases in between. CDR3 sequence reads: CASTFLGVDYGYTF. In DNA form, the CDR3 reads TGTGCCAGCACTTTTCTGGGAGTCGACTATGGCTACACCTTC.

The chain recombines TRBV5-6 with TRBJ1-5, with 10 bases matching TRBD1. Germline CDR1 and CDR2: SGHDT and YYEEEE. The CDR3 length is 15 residues. With V trimmed by 4 bases and J by 6 bases, 7 bases remained unmatched. CDR3 protein: CASSRWDRGSQPQHF. CDR3 sequence (DNA): TGTGCCAGCAGCCGCTGGGACAGGGGAAGTCAGCCCCAGCATTTT.

The chain is built from TRBV11-3 and TRBJ1-1; 9 nucleotides match TRBD1. The CDR3 length is 15 residues. Germline CDR1 reads SGHNT; CDR2 reads YENEEA. The V and J ends lost 3 bases and 4 bases, in that order; junction bases with no gene match: 6. DNA for the CDR3: TGTGCCAGCAGCTTCCCGGGACAGGGCATCACTGAAGCTTTCTTT. It is translated as CASSFPGQGITEAFF. Full variable domain (rest looked up from reference TRBV11-3 and TRBJ1-1): EAGVVQSPRYKIIEKKQPVAFWCNPISGHNTLYWYLQNLGQGPELLIRYENEEAVDDSQLPKDRFSAERLKGVDSTLKIQPAELGDSAVYLCASSFPGQGITEAFFGQGTRLTVV.

The chain uses TRBV24-1 and TRBJ2-3; D is unresolved. V lost 9 bases and J 2 bases, leaving 11 bases between the germline ends. This CDR3 has 13 residues. CDR1 KGHDR and CDR2 SFDVKD come from the germline V gene. CDR3 protein: CATSFEITDTQYF. The CDR3 DNA is TGTGCCACCTCCTTTGAGATCACAGATACGCAGTATTTT.

V is TRBV4-1 and J is TRBJ2-1, with 7 bases aligning to TRBD2. This CDR3 comprises 12 residues. Germline V lookup: CDR1 MGHRA, CDR2 YSYEKL. The trim removed 7 bases at V and 9 bases at J, leaving 6 bases unmatched. The CDR3 coding sequence is TGCGCCAGCACCCCGGGGGGTCCTGAGCAGTTCTTC. It specifies CASTPGGPEQFF.

The chain links TRBV7-9 to TRBJ2-1; possible D gene TRBD2, 5 bases. The V end was cut by 5 bases, the J end by 6 bases, with 17 bases between. The CDR3 length is 15 residues. CDR1 SEHNR and CDR2 FQNEAQ come from the germline V gene (reference sequence). The CDR3, as DNA: TGTGCCAGCAGCCCCCCTAGCCCAGCCCCCAATGAGCAGTTCTTC. It yields the protein CASSPPSPAPNEQFF.

This clone occurred once. The V gene is TRBV3-1 (or the pseudogene TRBV3-2), the J gene TRBJ2-3; 15 nucleotides align to TRBD2. Germline-derived CDR1 and CDR2 are LGHDT and YNNKEL (reference sequence). Losses at the gene ends were 4 bases for V and 1 base for J; bases not matched to a gene: 6. The CDR3 has 18 amino acids. DNA for the CDR3: TGTGCCAGCAGCCCGAGGACTAGCGGGGGGGCGGGCACAGATACGCAGTATTTT. Protein: CASSPRTSGGAGTDTQYF.

This chain connects TRBV6-2 or TRBV6-3 to TRBJ1-1, with D unresolved. The CDR3 consists of 17 residues. The V end was cut by 5 bases, the J end by 4 bases, with 23 bases between. CDR1 is MNHEY and CDR2 is SVGEGT in the germline V gene. DNA for the CDR3: TGTGCCAGCAGTCCCTCCATCCTATCGGAGGGAAGCACTGAAGCTTTCTTT. The encoded protein is CASSPSILSEGSTEAFF.

The chain uses TRBV29-1 and TRBJ1-2, with D possibly matching TRBD1 (6 bases). This CDR3 comprises 12 residues. Trimming removed 3 bases at V and 5 bases at J, with 10 bases between. Germline V CDR1 and CDR2: SQVTM, ANQGSEA. The CDR3 is CSVEGTQYGYTF. Here the CDR3 DNA reads TGCAGCGTTGAGGGGACACAGTATGGCTACACCTTC.

The rearrangement uses TRBV12-3 or TRBV12-4 and TRBJ1-1; D possibly corresponds to TRBD1 (5 bases). V gave up 6 bases and J gave up 7 bases, with 15 bases separating them. The length of the CDR3 is 13 residues. CDR3 in amino acids: CASSRTRVSEAFF. The DNA for the CDR3 is TGTGCCAGCAGCCGGACACGGGTGAGTGAAGCTTTCTTT.

The V gene is TRBV3-1 (or the pseudogene TRBV3-2), the J gene TRBJ1-1; weak D call: TRBD1 (5 bases). Germline V gene sequence: CDR1 LGHDT, CDR2 YNNKEL (reference sequence). V shed 4 bases and J shed 1 base, with 16 bases lying between them. The CDR3 length is 16 residues. The CDR3 reads CASSPPPIGQNTEAFF. The CDR3 region has the DNA TGTGCCAGCAGCCCGCCCCCTATAGGACAGAACACTGAAGCTTTCTTT.

V gene TRBV5-4 combines with J gene TRBJ1-5; D is uncertain. The germline V and J ends were trimmed by 2 bases and 0 bases, with 9 bases remaining between them. The germline V gene has CDR1 SGHNT and CDR2 YYREEE (reference sequence). This CDR3 has 15 amino acids. The CDR3 region has the DNA TGTGCCAGCAGCTTCGGACTGAATAGCAATCAGCCCCAGCATTTT. Translating gives CASSFGLNSNQPQHF.